This record covers a single TCR beta chain. Its specificity is unknown. The data derive from a study of CD8 T cells in ankylosing spondylitis. The study's findings and limits: Clones linked to disease were reported to show significant enrichment in matched ankylosing spondylitis synovial fluid. Among TCR beta sequences, a motif of several highly homologous variants appeared characteristic of ankylosing spondylitis blood.

For TCR beta, libraries came from quantitative 5'-RACE with molecular barcodes. TCRdb analysed the 5' RACE reads with MiXCR anew, one entry per CDR3 protein. The sample consists of about 310,000 distinct CDR3 sequences, around 20% of them appearing once. CDR1 and CDR2 from the germline V gene are KGHSH and LQKENI. The CDR3 length is 15 residues. J gave up 1 base and V 2 bases, and 4 bases lay outside the gene matches. This TCR came from a female donor with ankylosing spondylitis or in good health (not recorded which). Material for sequencing was blood, either unsorted or a sorted T cell fraction (not recorded which). The chain joins TRBV18 to TRBJ2-5; 7 nucleotides agree with TRBD2. CDR3 DNA sequence: TGTGCCAGCTCACCATTGCGGGGGTTCCAAGAGACCCAGTACTTC. Protein product: CASSPLRGFQETQYF.